These 24 T cell receptor beta chains came from one sample sequenced in a study of beta chain features in type 1 diabetes. Investigators reverse transcribed all isolated RNA, so they sequenced expressed TCRB transcripts. Clones were read by immunoSEQ multiplex PCR, and TCRdb kept only the in-frame ones, dropping some. The sample yields over 700,000 clones, under 20% seen once. The material sequenced was naive CD4+ T cells from blood. These receptors were obtained from a woman between 18 and 29 years old in good health.

This chain connects TRBV27 to TRBJ2-1, with D unclear. Germline CDR1 MNHEY, CDR2 SMNVEV (reference sequence). Trimming pared 6 bases from V and 0 bases from J, leaving 12 bases between. The CDR3 covers 15 residues. The CDR3 is CASSPRSSSYNEQFF. Written as DNA, the CDR3 is TGTGCCAGCAGCCCACGATCCAGCTCCTACAATGAGCAGTTCTTC.

In its sample, this clone was seen a few times. The chain carries TRBV21-1 and TRBJ2-7; whether TRBD2, the table's D call, matches the DNA was not checked. TRBV21-1 is shown as a pseudogene. The CDR3 sequence is 15 residues long. CDR3 sequence: CASSKDGREVLEQYF. DNA of the CDR3: TGTGCCAGCAGCAAAGATGGGCGGGAGGTGCTCGAGCAGTACTTC.

This chain uses TRBV10-2 with TRBJ2-1; D is unresolved. With 6 bases removed from V and 1 base from J, the gap between germline ends came to 10 bases. CDR3 length: 14 residues. CDR1 and CDR2 (germline): WSHSY, SAAADI. The CDR3 protein is CASSPGPSYNEQFF. DNA for the CDR3: TGCGCCAGCAGCCCTGGGCCGTCCTACAATGAGCAGTTCTTC.

This chain joins TRBV18 and TRBJ2-2; 11 positions match TRBD1. CDR1 KGHSH and CDR2 LQKENI come from the germline V gene. Trimming at V came to 3 bases and at J to 5 bases, leaving 5 bases not matched to a gene. There are 16 residues in the CDR3. CDR3 loop: CASSPAGQGATGELFF. The CDR3 DNA sequence: TGTGCCAGCTCACCCGCCGGACAGGGGGCAACCGGGGAGCTGTTTTTT.

The chain couples TRBV28 to TRBJ2-1; D remains ambiguous. Per germline, CDR1 MDHEN and CDR2 SYDVKM. Trimming left V 10 bases short and J 2 bases short, with 6 bases between. The CDR3 sequence is 11 residues long. The CDR3 region is CATGTYNEQFF. CDR3 sequence (DNA): TGTGCCACCGGAACCTACAATGAGCAGTTCTTC.

To note about this clone: Mismatch with germline at one junction end may stem from a read error. J is TRBJ2-3 and V is TRBV7-3; a possible D gene is TRBD2 (5 bases). This CDR3 contains 12 residues. CDR1 is SGHTA and CDR2 is FQGTGA in the germline V gene. The DNA of the CDR3 is TGTGCCAGCGGCGCGGGCACCGATACGCAGTATTTT. Translating it yields CASGAGTDTQYF.

The chain couples TRBV29-1 to TRBJ2-5; D unclear. V gave up 4 bases and J gave up 2 bases, with 8 bases separating them. This CDR3 is built from 12 residues. Germline CDR1 is SQVTM and CDR2 is ANQGSEA. CDR3 sequence: CSVVRSQETQYF. The CDR3 nucleotides are TGCAGCGTTGTCCGATCTCAAGAGACCCAGTACTTC. Variable domain in full (rest from reference TRBV29-1 and TRBJ2-5): SAVISQKPSRDICQRGTSLTIQCQVDSQVTMMFWYRQQPGQSLTLIATANQGSEATYESGFVIDKFPISRPNLTFSTLTVSNMSPEDSSIYLCSVVRSQETQYFGPGTRLLVL.

This clone is a singleton in its sample. Its ends do not fully match the called genes, so a read error is possible. This sample also contains other DNA sequences that code for the same CDR3. The CDR3 DNA sequence: TGTGCCAGCAGCAGACTTACCGATCAACCCCAGCATTTT. It translates to CASSRLTDQPQHF. The rearrangement joins TRBV7-9 to TRBJ1-5; D gene ambiguous. Germline assignment: CDR1 SEHNR and CDR2 FQNEAQ (reference sequence). CDR3 length: 13 amino acids.

The chain joins TRBV28 to TRBJ2-7; 8 nucleotides agree with TRBD2. In germline, CDR1 is MDHEN, CDR2 SYDVKM. The CDR3 extends over 15 amino acids. V was clipped by 6 bases and J by 4 bases; unmatched bases: 11. The CDR3 coding sequence is TGTGCCAGCAGCCAACCGAGCGGGAGCAGGTACGAGCAGTACTTC. Amino acids: CASSQPSGSRYEQYF.

The rearrangement joins TRBV7-9 to TRBJ2-5; TRBD1 matches 8 bases. Germline CDR1 is SEHNR and CDR2 is FQNEAQ (reference sequence). J gave up 1 base and V 8 bases, and 3 bases lay outside the gene matches. The CDR3 totals 13 residues. The CDR3 coding sequence is TGTGCCAGCGCAACAGGGGGCCAAGAGACCCAGTACTTC. Translated, it gives CASATGGQETQYF.

The V gene is TRBV5-1, the J gene TRBJ2-7, with 10 bases identical to TRBD2. V lost 5 bases and J lost 8; bases outside the gene matches: 10. Per the germline V gene, CDR1 is SGHRS and CDR2 is YFSETQ. The CDR3 length is 14 residues. The CDR3 DNA follows: TGCGCCAGCAGACTCGATAGCGGGAGGCCACAGCAGTACTTC. Its translation: CASRLDSGRPQQYF.

This chain joins TRBV18 and TRBJ2-7; 9 bases agree with TRBD2. V lost 4 bases, J lost 5 bases, and 12 bases stayed unmatched. CDR1 is KGHSH and CDR2 is LQKENI in the germline V gene. The CDR3 is 16 amino acids. CDR3 sequence: CASSLRLAADVHEQYF. As DNA, the CDR3 is TGTGCCAGCTCACTCAGACTAGCGGCAGATGTCCACGAGCAGTACTTC.

This chain joins TRBV5-1 and TRBJ2-7; 8 bases are a match to TRBD2. The V gene's germline CDR1 is SGHRS and CDR2 YFSETQ. The J segment lost 2 bases and the V segment lost 3 bases, leaving 10 bases of the junction unmatched. The CDR3 loop spans 16 amino acids. The CDR3 DNA sequence: TGCGCCAGCAGCTCGGCCTATAGCGGGATTGCCTACGAGCAGTACTTC. It is translated as CASSSAYSGIAYEQYF.

The sample holds a few counts of this clone. J is TRBJ2-7 and V is TRBV9; D might be TRBD1 or TRBD2, each matching 5 bases. The V and J ends lost 6 bases and 0 bases respectively, with 19 bases between them. The CDR3 contains 16 residues. Germline CDR1 is SGDLS and CDR2 is YYNGEE. Here the CDR3 reads CASTPWISGPSYEQYF. In DNA form, the CDR3 reads TGTGCCAGCACCCCCTGGATCTCGGGGCCCTCCTACGAGCAGTACTTC.

In this sample, this clone turned up a few times. V is TRBV7-2 and J is TRBJ2-7, with D perhaps given as TRBD1 or TRBD2 (5 bases each). The CDR3 covers 14 residues. Germline V gene data show CDR1 as SGHTA and CDR2 as FQGNSA. Trimming pared 3 bases from V and 7 bases from J, leaving 16 bases between. CDR3 sequence (DNA): TGTGCCAGCAGCTTCCAAGACAGCCAGCGGGAGCAGTACTTC. Translation: CASSFQDSQREQYF.

The gene calls are TRBV6-5 and TRBJ1-2, with TRBD1 as a possible D gene (5 bases). Looked up from germline, CDR1 is MNHEY and CDR2 is SVGAGI. The V end was cut by 0 bases, the J end by 4 bases, with 12 bases between. This CDR3 is 15 amino acids long. The DNA of the CDR3 is TGTGCCAGCAGTTACTCGATGGGGCAGGGCTATGGCTACACCTTC. It is translated as CASSYSMGQGYGYTF.

The chain carries TRBV20-1 and TRBJ1-2, with TRBD1 matching 7 bases. The CDR3 runs to 11 residues. V dropped 7 bases and J dropped 7; count of bases not matched to a gene: 6. The germline V gene encodes CDR1 DFQATT and CDR2 SNEGSKA (reference sequence). The CDR3 loop reads CSVGTVVGYTF. For the CDR3, the DNA is TGCAGTGTTGGGACAGTCGTTGGCTACACCTTC.

This clone occurred a few times. The same CDR3 is also encoded by other DNA sequences in this sample. J is TRBJ2-1 and V is TRBV20-1, with D perhaps matching TRBD2 (5 bases). Germline V gene lookup returns CDR1 DFQATT and CDR2 SNEGSKA (reference sequence). The V gene lost 6 bases and the J gene lost 4 bases, with 7 bases spanning the gap. CDR3 length equals 11 residues. CDR3 amino acids: CSATGYNEQFF. The CDR3 DNA is TGCAGTGCAACGGGGTACAATGAGCAGTTCTTC.

V and J are TRBV19 and TRBJ2-5; 13 bases match TRBD2. Per the germline V gene, CDR1 is LNHDA and CDR2 is SQIVND (reference sequence). Trimming at V came to 5 bases and at J to 5 bases, leaving 8 bases not matched to a gene. The CDR3 extends over 16 amino acids. CDR3 in DNA: TGTGCCAGTAGTTCGACCGGACTAGCGGGAGCGGAGACCCAGTACTTC. As protein: CASSSTGLAGAETQYF.

This chain joins TRBV19 and TRBJ2-1; D remains unclear. Looked up from germline, CDR1 is LNHDA and CDR2 is SQIVND (reference sequence). This CDR3 region has 14 residues. V shed 6 bases and J shed 7 bases, with 16 bases lying between them. The CDR3 DNA follows: TGTGCCAGTAGGGGCCCCGGGTATAGAAATGAGCAGTTCTTC. This codes for CASRGPGYRNEQFF.

The chain employs TRBV28 and TRBJ2-7; D is unclear. Trimming stripped 3 bases from V and 3 bases from J, with 12 bases between. This CDR3 region has 14 residues. Germline loops: CDR1 MDHEN, CDR2 SYDVKM. The CDR3 is CASSFHGRIYEQYF. CDR3 bases: TGTGCCAGCAGTTTCCATGGCAGGATCTACGAGCAGTACTTC.

In its sample, this clone was seen a few times. This chain joins TRBV7-9 and TRBJ1-1; D is uncertain. V lost 2 bases, J lost 3 bases, and 13 bases lay in between. This CDR3 has 15 amino acids. Per germline, CDR1 SEHNR and CDR2 FQNEAQ (reference sequence). The CDR3 nucleotides read TGTGCCAGCAGCTTATTGTCGGGATTGGACACTGAAGCTTTCTTT. This sequence encodes CASSLLSGLDTEAFF.

The chain is built from TRBV19 and TRBJ1-1; TRBD1 might be the D (5 bases). Trimming left V 7 bases short and J 4 bases short, with 16 bases between. The CDR3 loop spans 14 amino acids. CDR1 is LNHDA and CDR2 is SQIVND in the germline V gene (reference sequence). In DNA, the CDR3 is TGTGCCAGTAACAACCGACGGCAGGGCACTGAAGCTTTCTTT. Protein: CASNNRRQGTEAFF.

This clone was observed a handful of times. The chain couples TRBV5-4 to TRBJ2-7; 9 nucleotides agree with TRBD2. The V segment lost 4 bases and the J segment 4 bases; nucleotides outside the gene matches: 9. From germline, CDR1 is SGHNT and CDR2 YYREEE (reference sequence). The CDR3 runs to 15 residues. Here the CDR3 DNA reads TGTGCCAGCAGCACCGGGGGCCTAGCGGGATACGAGCAGTACTTC. Encoded protein: CASSTGGLAGYEQYF. Based on the CDR3 plus reference TRBV5-4 and TRBJ2-7, the full variable domain is ETGVTQSPTHLIKTRGQQVTLRCSSQSGHNTVSWYQQALGQGPQFIFQYYREEENGRGNFPPRFSGLQFPNYSSELNVNALELDDSALYLCASSTGGLAGYEQYFGPGTRLTVT.